This entry is about one T cell receptor (beta chain). This clonotype occurred a few times. This clone's antigen is unknown. Base quality data are lacking; no much larger clone is found one base away. This entry comes from a study of regulatory T cells in long-lasting Graves disease (dated by TCRdb to about 2021). Background for the entire study: To count as having persistent Graves' disease, a patient had to have received antithyroid drug treatment for over 5 years with TSH receptor autoantibodies remaining persistently positive. Persistent Graves' disease patients were compared with newly diagnosed Graves' disease patients by peripheral blood TCR sequencing and RNA sequencing. The study was conducted in China and was registered as a clinical trial. A total of approximately 35 samples were covered by TCR sequencing, comprising approximately 13 persistent and around 20 newly diagnosed Graves' disease patients. Antithyroid drugs had been taken for 10 to 13 years on average by persistent Graves' disease patients in the clinical cohort.

The library was obtained by multiplex PCR. Sequencing used an Illumina HiSeq 4000. iRepertoire HTBI primers and Arm-PCR amplification of CDR3 regions were used to construct TCR beta libraries. Gel purification was performed on PCR products prior to sequencing. As for the authors' bioinformatics: Gene usage analysis of CDR3 amino acid clonotypes relied on the 60 or so TRBV and more than twelve TRBJ segments identified across samples. Filtered high-quality paired reads were merged into contigs using COPE and FqMerger. BLAST was used to align contigs to the IMGT TRBV, TRBD and TRBJ reference genes, and CDR3 was defined following IMGT. Any clonotype with a frequency above 0.1% was counted as a highly expanded clone. Shannon entropy was used to measure repertoire diversity, and the Gini coefficient was used to measure V-J evenness. A clonotype found in more than one individual was treated as public. Through fastp at Q25 and MiXCR, TCRdb rebuilt clones from the public reads, retaining in-frame beta chains. Every CDR3 protein is listed once, alongside the most common genes and DNA of its rows. What appears here as the V and J calls and clone size reflects TCRdb's work, not the paper's. This sample has a few hundred thousand distinct CDR3 sequences in its table, and around 20% of those were observed once. 14% of the sample is held by the ten biggest clonotypes.

What the work shows at the level of the full study, not this receptor alone: A larger number of public clonotypes was shared among persistent patients (under 3,000) than among newly diagnosed patients (more than 850). Only the TCR beta chain was sequenced and analyzed. Compared with newly diagnosed patients, patients with persistent Graves' disease had lower TCR Shannon entropy and fewer highly expanded clones, which suggests clonal expansion. Because the primary lesion, thyroid tissue, could not be accessed, the study looked at peripheral blood alone. TRBV28, TRBJ1-2 and TRBJ2-5 were preferentially used in persistent disease, while TRBV20-1 and TRBJ2-1 were favored in newly diagnosed disease. As a limitation, the authors acknowledged that the small sample size may reduce accuracy.

The trim is 6 bases for V and 0 bases for J, with a gap of 14 bases between the germline ends. The germline V gene specifies LGHNA as CDR1 and YNFKEQ as CDR2. From the cysteine through the phenylalanine, the CDR3 covers 15 amino acids. Only the CDR3 DNA is retained, 45 bases long and in frame from the first base. The sample's time point label is to be understood as: persistent/refractory GD, antithyroid drugs over 5 years with positive TRAb. For both TCR sequencing and RNA sequencing, RNA was extracted from PBMCs using TRIzol. Graves' disease was diagnosed according to American Thyroid Association guidelines. Recruitment of patients was carried out at an endocrinology department in Xi'an, China. Each patient gave approximately 9.7 milliliters of peripheral blood, collected in an EDTA anticoagulant tube. Ficoll Paque Plus density gradient separation was used to isolate PBMCs, and no further T cell sorting was done. RNA quality was checked with an Agilent 2100 Bioanalyzer and agarose gel, and concentration with a NanoDrop 2000.

The source was peripheral blood mononuclear cells (PBMCs), collected when the disease was refractory, from a patient treated with antithyroid drugs. This sequence uses TRBV4-2 and TRBJ1-1, with the D gene too uncertain to name. This TCR was sampled from a female donor with Graves disease. The DNA sequence is given as TGTGCCAGCAGTCACGCCCTAGAGTTGAACACTGAAGCTTTCTTT. Its translation reads: CASSHALELNTEAFF.